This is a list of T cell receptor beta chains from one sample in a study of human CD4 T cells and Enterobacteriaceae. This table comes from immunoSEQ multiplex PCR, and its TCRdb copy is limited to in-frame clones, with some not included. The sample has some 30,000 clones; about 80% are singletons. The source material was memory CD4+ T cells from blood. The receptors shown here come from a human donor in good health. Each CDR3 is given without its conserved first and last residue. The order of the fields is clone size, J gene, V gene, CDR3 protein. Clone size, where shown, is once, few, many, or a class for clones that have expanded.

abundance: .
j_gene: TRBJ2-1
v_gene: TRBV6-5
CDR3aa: ASSSYSGRSYNEQF

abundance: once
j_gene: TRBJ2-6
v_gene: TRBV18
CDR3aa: ASSPLGETGTGANVLT

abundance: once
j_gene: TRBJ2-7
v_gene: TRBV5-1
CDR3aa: ASSIGTTYEQY

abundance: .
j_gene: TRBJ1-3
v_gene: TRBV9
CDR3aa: ASSPPRSQDSGNTIY

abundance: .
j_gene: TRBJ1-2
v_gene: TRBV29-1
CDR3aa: SVEVMGGSRLNYGYT

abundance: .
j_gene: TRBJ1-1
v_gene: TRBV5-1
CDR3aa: ASSFRVQENTEAF

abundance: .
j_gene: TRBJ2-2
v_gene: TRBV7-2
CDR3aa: ASSAMGFGELF

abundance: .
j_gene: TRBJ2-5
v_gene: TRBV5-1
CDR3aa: ASSLGLAVGYQETQY

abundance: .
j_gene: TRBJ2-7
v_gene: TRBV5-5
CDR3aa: ASSLRGQGFDEQY

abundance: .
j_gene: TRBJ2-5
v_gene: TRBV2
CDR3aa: ASSGQEWQETQY

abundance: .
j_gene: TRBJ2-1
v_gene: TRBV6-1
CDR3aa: ASSDPNLGYNEQF

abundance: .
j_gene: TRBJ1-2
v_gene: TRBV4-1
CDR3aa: ASSQDDEVGRSGYT

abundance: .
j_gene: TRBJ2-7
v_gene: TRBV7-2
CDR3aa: ASSIPGQRSSYEQY

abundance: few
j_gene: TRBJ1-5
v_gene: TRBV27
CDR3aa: ASSLQGWNQPQH

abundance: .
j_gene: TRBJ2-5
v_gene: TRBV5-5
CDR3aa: ASSFDIWGGLTETQY

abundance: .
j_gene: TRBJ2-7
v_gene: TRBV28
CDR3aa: ASNPGQAWGEQY

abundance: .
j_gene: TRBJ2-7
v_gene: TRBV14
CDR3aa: ASSPDSTLNREQY

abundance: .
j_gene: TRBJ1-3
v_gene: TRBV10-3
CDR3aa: AISEFGGVSGNTIY

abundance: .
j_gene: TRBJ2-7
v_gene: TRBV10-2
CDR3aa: ASSDPRRQVEQY

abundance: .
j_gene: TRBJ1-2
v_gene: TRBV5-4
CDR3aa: ASSFQGSYGYT

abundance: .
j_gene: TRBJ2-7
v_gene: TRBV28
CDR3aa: ASSFSGTGHDEQY

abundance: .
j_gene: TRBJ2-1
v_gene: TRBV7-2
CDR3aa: ASRRVTYNEQF

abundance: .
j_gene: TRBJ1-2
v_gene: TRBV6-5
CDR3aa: ASSTSGQGNYGYT

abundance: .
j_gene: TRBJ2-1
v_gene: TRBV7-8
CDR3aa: ASRSSLAGLSYNEQF

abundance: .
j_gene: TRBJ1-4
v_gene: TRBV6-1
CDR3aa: ASTINGAGGEKLF

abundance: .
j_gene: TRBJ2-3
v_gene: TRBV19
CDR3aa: ASTSTTSTRGATQY

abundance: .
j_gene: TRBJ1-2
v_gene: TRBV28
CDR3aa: ASSFGGDNYGYT

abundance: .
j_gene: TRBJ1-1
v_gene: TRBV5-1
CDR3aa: ASSLVGTNTEAF

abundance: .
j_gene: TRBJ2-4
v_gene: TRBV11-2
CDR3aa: ASSQTAGWLDAGAAD

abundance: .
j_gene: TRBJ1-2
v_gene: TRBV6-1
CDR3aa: ASTPGHLSNYGYT

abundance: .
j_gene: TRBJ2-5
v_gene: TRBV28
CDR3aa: ASSRVQGDETQY

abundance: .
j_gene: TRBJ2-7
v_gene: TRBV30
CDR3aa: AWDSVGQGDYEQY

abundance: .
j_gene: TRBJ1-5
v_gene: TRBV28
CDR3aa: ASSTLGQGRQPQH

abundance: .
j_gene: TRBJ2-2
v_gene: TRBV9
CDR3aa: ASSVRGTGELF

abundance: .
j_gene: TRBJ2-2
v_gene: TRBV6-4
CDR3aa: ASSDSGGANTGELF

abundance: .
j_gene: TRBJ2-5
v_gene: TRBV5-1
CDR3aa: ASSGGQISMGTQY

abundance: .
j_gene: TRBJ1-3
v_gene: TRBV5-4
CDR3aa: ASSLGTGILSGNTIY

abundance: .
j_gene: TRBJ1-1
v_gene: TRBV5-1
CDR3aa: ASSLAGREDTEAF

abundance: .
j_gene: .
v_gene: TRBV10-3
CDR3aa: AAATSGSGEQY

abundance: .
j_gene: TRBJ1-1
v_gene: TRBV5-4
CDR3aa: ASSLGGTGEAF

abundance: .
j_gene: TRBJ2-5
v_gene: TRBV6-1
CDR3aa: ASSGYVQGSQETQY

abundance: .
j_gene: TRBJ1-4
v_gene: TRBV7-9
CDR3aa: ASSSGQTPLSEKLF

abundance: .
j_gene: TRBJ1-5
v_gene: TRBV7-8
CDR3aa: ASSLGVTGSNQPQH

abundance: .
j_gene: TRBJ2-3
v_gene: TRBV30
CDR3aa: AWRESTDTQY

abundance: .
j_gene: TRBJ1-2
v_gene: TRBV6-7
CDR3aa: ASRLRPGQANYGYT

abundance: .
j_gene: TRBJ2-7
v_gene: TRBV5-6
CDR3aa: ASSFISGRYSYEQY

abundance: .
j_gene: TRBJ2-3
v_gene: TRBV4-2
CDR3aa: ASSQEVRGAGGGTQY

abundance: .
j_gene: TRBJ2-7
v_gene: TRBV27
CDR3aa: ASSLQGQGFPYEQY

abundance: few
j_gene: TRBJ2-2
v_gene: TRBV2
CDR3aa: ASSESTSDTGELF

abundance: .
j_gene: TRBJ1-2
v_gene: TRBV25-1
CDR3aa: ASSDRVANGYT

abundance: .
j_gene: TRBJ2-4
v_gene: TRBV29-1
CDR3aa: SADRGENIQY

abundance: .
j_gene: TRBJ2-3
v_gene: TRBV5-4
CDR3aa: ASSQDSRPSDTQY